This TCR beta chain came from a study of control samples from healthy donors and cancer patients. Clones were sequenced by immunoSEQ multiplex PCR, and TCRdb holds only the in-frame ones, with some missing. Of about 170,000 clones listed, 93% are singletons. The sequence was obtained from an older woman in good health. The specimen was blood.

The CDR3 coding sequence is TGTGCCAGCAGCCTCGATCTGTGGGGGATCGCACAAGAGACCCAGTACTTC. It yields the protein CASSLDLWGIAQETQYF. The chain recombines TRBV2 with TRBJ2-5; either TRBD1 or TRBD2 may fit D (5 bases each). Germline V gene sequence: CDR1 SNHLY, CDR2 FYNNEI. V was cut by 6 bases and J by 2 bases, with 22 bases left in between. The CDR3 runs to 17 residues.